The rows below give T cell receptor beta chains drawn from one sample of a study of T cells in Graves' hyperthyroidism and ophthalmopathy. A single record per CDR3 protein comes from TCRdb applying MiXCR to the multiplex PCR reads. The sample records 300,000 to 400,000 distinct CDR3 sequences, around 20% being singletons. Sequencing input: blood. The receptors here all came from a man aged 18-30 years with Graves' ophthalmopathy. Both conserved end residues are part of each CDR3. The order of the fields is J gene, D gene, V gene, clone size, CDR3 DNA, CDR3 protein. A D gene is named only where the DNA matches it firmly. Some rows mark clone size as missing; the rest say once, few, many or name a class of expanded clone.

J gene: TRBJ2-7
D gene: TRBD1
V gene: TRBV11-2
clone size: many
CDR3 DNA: TGTGCCAGCAGCCACCCGGGACAGGGTAACTACGAGCAGTACTTC
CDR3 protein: CASSHPGQGNYEQYF

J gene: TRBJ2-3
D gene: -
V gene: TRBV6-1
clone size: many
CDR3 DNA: TGTGCCAGCAGTTGGGCTAACACAGATACGCAGTATTTT
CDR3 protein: CASSWANTDTQYF

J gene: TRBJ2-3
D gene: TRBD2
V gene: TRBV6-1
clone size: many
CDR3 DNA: TGTGCCAGCAGGAGACGACTAGCGGGGGGAGCAGATACGCAGTATTTT
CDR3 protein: CASRRRLAGGADTQYF

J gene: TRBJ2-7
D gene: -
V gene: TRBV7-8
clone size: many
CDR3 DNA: TGTGCCAGCAGCTTAGAGGCAGTCTCCTACGAGCAGTACTTC
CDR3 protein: CASSLEAVSYEQYF

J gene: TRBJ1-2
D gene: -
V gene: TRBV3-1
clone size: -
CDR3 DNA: TGTGCCAGCAGCCGGGGGGGGGACACTAACCCCTATGGCTACACCTTC
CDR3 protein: CASSRGGDTNPYGYTF

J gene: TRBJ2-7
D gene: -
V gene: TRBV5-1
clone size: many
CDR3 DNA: TGCGCCAGTTCCGACTCCTACTACGAGCAGTACTTC
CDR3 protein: CASSDSYYEQYF

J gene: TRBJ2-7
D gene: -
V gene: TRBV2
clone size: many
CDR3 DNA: TGTGCCAGCAGTGTCGCAGGGACCACCAACGAGCAGTACTTC
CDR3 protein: CASSVAGTTNEQYF

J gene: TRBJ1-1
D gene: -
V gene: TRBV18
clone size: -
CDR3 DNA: TGTGCCAGCTCCACAGGGATGAACACTGAAGCTTTCTTT
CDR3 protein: CASSTGMNTEAFF

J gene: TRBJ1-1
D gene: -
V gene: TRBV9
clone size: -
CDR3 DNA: TGTGCCAGCAGCGGGTTAGCGGGGGGGCTTGAAGCTTTCTTT
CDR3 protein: CASSGLAGGLEAFF

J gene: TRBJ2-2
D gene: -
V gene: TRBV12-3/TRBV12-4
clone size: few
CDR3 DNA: TGTGCCAGCAGTTTCCTTCCCCCCACTTATGAGCCGAACACCGGGGAGCTGTTTTTT
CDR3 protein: CASSFLPPTYEPNTGELFF

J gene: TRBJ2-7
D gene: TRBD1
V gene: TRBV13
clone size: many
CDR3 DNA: TGTGCCAGCAGCCTGGACAGGGGCAGTGAGGAGCAGTACTTC
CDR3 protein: CASSLDRGSEEQYF

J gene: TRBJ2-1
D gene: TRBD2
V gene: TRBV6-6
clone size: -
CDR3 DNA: TGTGCCAGCAGTTACCTAGCGGACAATGAGCAGTTCTTC
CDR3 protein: CASSYLADNEQFF

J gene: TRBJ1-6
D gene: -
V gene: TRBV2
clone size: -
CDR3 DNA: TGTGCCAGCAGTGTTCAGCGGGAGAATTCACCCCTCCACTTT
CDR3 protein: CASSVQRENSPLHF

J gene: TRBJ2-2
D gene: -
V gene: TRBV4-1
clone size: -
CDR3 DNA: TGCGCCAGCAGCCGACAGTCGAACACCGGGGAGCTGTTTTTT
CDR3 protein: CASSRQSNTGELFF

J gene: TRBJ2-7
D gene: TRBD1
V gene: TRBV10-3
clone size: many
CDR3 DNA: TGTGCCATCAGCCTGGGACAGGGGGCCGACGAGCAGTACTTC
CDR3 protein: CAISLGQGADEQYF

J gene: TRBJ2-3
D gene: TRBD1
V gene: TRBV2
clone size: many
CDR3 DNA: TGTGCCAGCTGTGACAGGGGGCGCACAGATACGCAGTATTTT
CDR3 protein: CASCDRGRTDTQYF

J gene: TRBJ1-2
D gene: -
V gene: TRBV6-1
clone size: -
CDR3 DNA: TGTGCCAGCAACCCCGTTGCAGGCGGTGGCTATGGCTACACCTTC
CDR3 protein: CASNPVAGGGYGYTF

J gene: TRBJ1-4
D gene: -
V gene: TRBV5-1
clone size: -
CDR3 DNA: TGCGCCAGCAGGGAGAGGTCGTGGGAAAAACTGTTTTTT
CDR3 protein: CASRERSWEKLFF

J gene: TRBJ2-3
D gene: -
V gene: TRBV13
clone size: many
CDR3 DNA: TGTGCCAGCAGGGGTCAGCCCCCACCAGATACGCAGTATTTT
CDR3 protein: CASRGQPPPDTQYF

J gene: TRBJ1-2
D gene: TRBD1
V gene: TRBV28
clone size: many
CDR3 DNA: TGTGCCAGCAGGAGAGGGGAAGGGGGCAGCAGCTACACCTTC
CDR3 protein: CASRRGEGGSSYTF

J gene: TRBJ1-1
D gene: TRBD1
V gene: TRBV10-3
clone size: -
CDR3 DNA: TGTGCCATCAGCGGACAGGGGGCGAACACTGAAGCTTTCTTT
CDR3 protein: CAISGQGANTEAFF

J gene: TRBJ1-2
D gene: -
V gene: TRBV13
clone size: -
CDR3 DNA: TGTGCCAGCAGCTCGGGCTCTTCTCCGTTTAGCTATGGCTACACCTTC
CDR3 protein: CASSSGSSPFSYGYTF

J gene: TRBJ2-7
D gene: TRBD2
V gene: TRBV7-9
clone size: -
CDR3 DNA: TGTGCCAGCAGCCCCCAACGAGCGGGGCAATACGAGCAGTACTTC
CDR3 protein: CASSPQRAGQYEQYF

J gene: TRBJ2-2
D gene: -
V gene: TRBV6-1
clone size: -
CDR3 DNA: TGTGCCAGCAGACCACTGCCGACACTAGCAGCGAACACCGGGGAGCTGTTTTTT
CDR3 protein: CASRPLPTLAANTGELFF

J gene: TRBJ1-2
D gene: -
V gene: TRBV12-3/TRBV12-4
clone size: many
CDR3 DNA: TGTGCCAGCAGTTCAGCATTTGAGACAGCATCGGGGTATGGCTACACCTTC
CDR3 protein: CASSSAFETASGYGYTF

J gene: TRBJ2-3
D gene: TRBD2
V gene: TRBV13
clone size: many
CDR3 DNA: TGTGCCAGCAGCTTAGTGACTAGCGGGGGGCAATGGCGGGATACGCAGTATTTT
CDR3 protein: CASSLVTSGGQWRDTQYF

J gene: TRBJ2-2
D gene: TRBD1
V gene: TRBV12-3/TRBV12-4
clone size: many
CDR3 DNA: TGTGCCAGCAGTCCGGACAGGGGGGAGCTGTTTTTT
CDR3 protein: CASSPDRGELFF

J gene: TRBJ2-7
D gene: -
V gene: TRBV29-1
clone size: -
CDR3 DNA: TGCAGCGTCTTACATGGTACCTACGAGCAGTACTTC
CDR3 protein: CSVLHGTYEQYF

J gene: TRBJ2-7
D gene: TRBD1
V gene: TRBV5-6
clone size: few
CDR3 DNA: TGTGCCAGCAGCTTGGTAGGGGGCGCCTCCTACGAGCAGTACTTC
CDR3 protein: CASSLVGGASYEQYF

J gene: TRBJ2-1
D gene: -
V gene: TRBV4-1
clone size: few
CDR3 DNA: TGCGCCAGCAGCCTGTCGTGGGTATCCTACAATGAGCAGTTCTTC
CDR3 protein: CASSLSWVSYNEQFF

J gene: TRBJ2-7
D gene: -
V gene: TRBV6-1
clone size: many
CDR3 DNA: TGTGCCAGCAGTGCCAACCCAACCCGGGGATACCACCACGAGCAGTACTTC
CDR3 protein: CASSANPTRGYHHEQYF

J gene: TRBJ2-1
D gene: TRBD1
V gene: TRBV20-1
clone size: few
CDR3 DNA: TGCAGTGCTCACCCACGTGAGGGGGCGTTCTACAATGAGCAGTTCTTC
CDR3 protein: CSAHPREGAFYNEQFF

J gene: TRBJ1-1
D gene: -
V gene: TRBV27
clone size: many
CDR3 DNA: TGTGCCAGCAGCCCAACTGGGAGGTGGGATGTGGAAGCTTTCTTT
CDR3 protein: CASSPTGRWDVEAFF

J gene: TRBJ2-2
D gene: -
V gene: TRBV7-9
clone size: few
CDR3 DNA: TGTGCCAGCAGCTTAGAGGCTAGCGAGACCGGGGAGCTGTTTTTT
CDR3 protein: CASSLEASETGELFF

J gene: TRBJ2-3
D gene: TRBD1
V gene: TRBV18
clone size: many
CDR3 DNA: TGTGCCAGCTCACGGACAGGGGGCACAGATACGCAGTATTTT
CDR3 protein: CASSRTGGTDTQYF

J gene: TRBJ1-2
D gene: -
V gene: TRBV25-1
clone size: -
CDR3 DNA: TGTGCCAGCAGTCCCTTTATTGGGGGATTGATGGGTGGCTACACCTTC
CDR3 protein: CASSPFIGGLMGGYTF

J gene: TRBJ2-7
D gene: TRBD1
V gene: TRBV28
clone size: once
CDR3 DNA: TGTGCCAGCAGTTTATGCAAGGTCATCTTTCCCGGGACAGGGTCCTACGAGCAGTACTTC
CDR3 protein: CASSLCKVIFPGTGSYEQYF

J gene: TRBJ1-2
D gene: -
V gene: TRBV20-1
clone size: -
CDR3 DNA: TGCAGTGCTAGAACGCACGCCGGCTACACCTTC
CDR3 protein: CSARTHAGYTF

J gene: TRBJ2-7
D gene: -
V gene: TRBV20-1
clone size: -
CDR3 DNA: TGCAGTGCTAGTCCCCCGGGACGTATCTCCTACGAGCAGTACTTC
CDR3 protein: CSASPPGRISYEQYF

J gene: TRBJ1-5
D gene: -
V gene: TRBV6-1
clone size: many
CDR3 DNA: TGTGCCAGCAGACGCCTCGGAGAAGATCAGCCCCAGCATTTT
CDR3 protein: CASRRLGEDQPQHF

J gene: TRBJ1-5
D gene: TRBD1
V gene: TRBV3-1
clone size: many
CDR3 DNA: TGTGCCAGCAGACGACAGGGAAGCGGTCAGCCCCAGCATTTT
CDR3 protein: CASRRQGSGQPQHF

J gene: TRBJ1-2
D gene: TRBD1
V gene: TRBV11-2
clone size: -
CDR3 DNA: TGTGCCAGCAGCTTGACAGGGGGTGGGACTGACTACTATGGCTACACCTTC
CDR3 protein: CASSLTGGGTDYYGYTF